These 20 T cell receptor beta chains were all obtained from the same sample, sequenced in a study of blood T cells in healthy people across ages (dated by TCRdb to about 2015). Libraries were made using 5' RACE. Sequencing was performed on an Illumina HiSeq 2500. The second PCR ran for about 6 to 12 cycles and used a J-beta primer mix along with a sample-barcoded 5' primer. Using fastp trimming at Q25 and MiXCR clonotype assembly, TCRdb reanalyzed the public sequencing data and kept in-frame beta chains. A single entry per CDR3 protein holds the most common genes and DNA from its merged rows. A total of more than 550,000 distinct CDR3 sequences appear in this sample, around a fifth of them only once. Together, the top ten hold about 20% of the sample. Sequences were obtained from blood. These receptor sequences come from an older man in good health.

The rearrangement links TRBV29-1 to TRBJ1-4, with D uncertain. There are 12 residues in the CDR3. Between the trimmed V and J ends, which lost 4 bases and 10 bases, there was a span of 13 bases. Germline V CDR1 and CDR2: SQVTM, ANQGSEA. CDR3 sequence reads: CSVVDGIGKLFF. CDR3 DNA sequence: TGCAGCGTTGTAGACGGTATAGGAAAACTGTTTTTT.

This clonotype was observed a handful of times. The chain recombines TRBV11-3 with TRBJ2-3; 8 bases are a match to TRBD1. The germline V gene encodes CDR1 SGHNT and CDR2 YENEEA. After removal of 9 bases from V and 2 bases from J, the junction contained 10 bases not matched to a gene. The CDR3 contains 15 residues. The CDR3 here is CASSTGQALTDTQYF. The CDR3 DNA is TGTGCCAGTAGCACGGGACAGGCGCTCACAGATACGCAGTATTTT.

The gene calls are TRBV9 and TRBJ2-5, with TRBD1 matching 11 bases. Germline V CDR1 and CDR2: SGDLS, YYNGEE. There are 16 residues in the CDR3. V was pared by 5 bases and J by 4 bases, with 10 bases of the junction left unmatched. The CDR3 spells CASSYKGQGALETQYF. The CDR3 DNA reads TGTGCCAGCAGTTATAAAGGACAGGGGGCATTAGAGACCCAGTACTTC.

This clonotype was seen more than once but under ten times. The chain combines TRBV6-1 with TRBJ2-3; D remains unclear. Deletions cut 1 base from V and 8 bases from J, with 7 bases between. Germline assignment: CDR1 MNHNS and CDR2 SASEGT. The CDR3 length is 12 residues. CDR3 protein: CASSEVRSTQYF. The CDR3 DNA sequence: TGTGCCAGCAGTGAAGTCCGGTCTACGCAGTATTTT.

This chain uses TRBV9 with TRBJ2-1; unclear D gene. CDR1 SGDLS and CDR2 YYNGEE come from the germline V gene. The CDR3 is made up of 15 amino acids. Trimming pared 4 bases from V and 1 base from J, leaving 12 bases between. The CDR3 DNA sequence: TGTGCCAGCAGCCTTAAAACGTCATCCTACAATGAGCAGTTCTTC. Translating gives CASSLKTSSYNEQFF. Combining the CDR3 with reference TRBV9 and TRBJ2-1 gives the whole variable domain DSGVTQTPKHLITATGQRVTLRCSPRSGDLSVYWYQQSLDQGLQFLIQYYNGEERAKGNILERFSAQQFPDLHSELNLSSLELGDSALYFCASSLKTSSYNEQFFGPGTRLTVL.

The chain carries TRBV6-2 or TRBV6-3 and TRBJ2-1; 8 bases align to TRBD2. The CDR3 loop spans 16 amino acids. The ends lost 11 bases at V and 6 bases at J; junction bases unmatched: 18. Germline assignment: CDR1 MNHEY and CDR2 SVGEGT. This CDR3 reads CAALSLGGAYFNEQFF. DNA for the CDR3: TGTGCCGCCCTCTCCCTCGGGGGGGCATATTTCAATGAGCAGTTCTTC.

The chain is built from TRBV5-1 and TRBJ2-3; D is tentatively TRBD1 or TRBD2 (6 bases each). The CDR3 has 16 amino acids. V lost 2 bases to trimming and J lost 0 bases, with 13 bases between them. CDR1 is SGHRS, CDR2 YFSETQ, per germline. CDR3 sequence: CASSFSSGGSTDTQYF. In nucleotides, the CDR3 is TGCGCCAGCAGCTTTTCCTCCGGGGGCAGCACAGATACGCAGTATTTT. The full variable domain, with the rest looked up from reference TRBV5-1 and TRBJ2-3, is KAGVTQTPRYLIKTRGQQVTLSCSPISGHRSVSWYQQTPGQGLQFLFEYFSETQRNKGNFPGRFSGRQFSNSRSEMNVSTLELGDSALYLCASSFSSGGSTDTQYFGPGTRLTVL.

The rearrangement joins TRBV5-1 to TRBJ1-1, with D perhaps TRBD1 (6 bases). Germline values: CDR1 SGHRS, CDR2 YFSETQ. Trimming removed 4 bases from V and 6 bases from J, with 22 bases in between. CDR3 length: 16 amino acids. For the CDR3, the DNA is TGCGCCAGCAGCGTAACACCGGGACAAGGGTACGCTGAAGCTTTCTTT. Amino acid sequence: CASSVTPGQGYAEAFF.

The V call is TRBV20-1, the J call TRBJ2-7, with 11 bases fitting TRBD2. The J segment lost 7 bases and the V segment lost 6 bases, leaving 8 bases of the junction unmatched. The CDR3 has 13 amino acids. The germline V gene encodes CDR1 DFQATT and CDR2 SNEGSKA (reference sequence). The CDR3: CSATSLAGDEQYV. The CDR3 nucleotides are TGCAGTGCCACCTCACTAGCGGGAGATGAGCAGTACGTC.

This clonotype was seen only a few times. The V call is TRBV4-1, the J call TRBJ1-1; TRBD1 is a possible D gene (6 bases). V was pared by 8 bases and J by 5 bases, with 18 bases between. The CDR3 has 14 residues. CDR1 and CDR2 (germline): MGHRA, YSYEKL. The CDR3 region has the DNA TGCGCCAGCCGCCCTAAGGGGGTGTCTACTGAAGCTTTCTTT. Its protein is CASRPKGVSTEAFF.

The CDR3 region has the DNA TGTGCCAGCTCACCGGAGTTTCGGGGAGATTCACCCCTCCACTTT. Protein product: CASSPEFRGDSPLHF. The rearrangement links TRBV18 to TRBJ1-6, with D unresolved. The CDR3 runs to 15 residues. The V end was cut by 3 bases, the J end by 8 bases, with 14 bases between. Germline-derived CDR1 and CDR2 are KGHSH and LQKENI.

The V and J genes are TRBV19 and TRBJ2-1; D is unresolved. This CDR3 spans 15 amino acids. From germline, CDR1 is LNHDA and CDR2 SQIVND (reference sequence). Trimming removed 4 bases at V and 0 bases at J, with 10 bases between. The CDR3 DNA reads TGTGCCAGTAGTAGCGGTTCCAGCTCCTACAATGAGCAGTTCTTC. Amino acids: CASSSGSSSYNEQFF.

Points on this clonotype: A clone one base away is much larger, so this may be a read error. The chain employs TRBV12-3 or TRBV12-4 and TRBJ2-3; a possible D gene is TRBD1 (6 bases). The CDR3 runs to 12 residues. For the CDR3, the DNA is TGTGCCAGCAAACAGGGAGCAGATGCGCAGTATTTT. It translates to CASKQGADAQYF.

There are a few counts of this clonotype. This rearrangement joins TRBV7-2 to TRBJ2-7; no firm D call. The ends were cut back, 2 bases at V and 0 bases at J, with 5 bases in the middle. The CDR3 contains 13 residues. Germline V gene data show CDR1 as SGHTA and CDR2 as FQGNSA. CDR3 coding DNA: TGTGCCAGCAGCTTACAGACCTCCTACGAGCAGTACGTC. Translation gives CASSLQTSYEQYV.

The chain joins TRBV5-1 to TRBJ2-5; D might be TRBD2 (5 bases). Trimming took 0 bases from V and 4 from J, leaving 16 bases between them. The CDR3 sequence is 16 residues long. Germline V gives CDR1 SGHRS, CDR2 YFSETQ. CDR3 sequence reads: CASSLDEGSRRETQYF. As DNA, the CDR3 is TGCGCCAGCAGCTTGGACGAGGGATCAAGGAGAGAGACCCAGTACTTC.

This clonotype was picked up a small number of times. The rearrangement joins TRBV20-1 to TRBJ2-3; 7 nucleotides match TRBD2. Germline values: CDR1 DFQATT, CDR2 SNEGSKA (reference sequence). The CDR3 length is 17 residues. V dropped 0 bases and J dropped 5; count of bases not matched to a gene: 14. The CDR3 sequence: CSAREPKGGSGRDTQYF. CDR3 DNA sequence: TGCAGTGCTAGAGAGCCTAAGGGAGGGAGTGGGAGAGATACGCAGTATTTT.

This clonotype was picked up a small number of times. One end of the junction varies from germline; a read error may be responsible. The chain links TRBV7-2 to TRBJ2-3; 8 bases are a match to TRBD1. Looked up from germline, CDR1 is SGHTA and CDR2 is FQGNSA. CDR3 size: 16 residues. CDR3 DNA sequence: TGTGCCAGCAGCGTAACAGGGGGAGTCGGCACAGATGCGCAGTATTTT. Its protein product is CASSVTGGVGTDAQYF.

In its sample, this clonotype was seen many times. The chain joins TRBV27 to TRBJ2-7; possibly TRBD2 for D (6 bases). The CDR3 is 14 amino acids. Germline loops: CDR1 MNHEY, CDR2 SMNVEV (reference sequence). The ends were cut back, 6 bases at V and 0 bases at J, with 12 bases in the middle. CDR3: CASSRAGFSYEQYF. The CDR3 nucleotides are TGTGCCAGCAGCCGGGCGGGATTCTCCTACGAGCAGTACTTC.

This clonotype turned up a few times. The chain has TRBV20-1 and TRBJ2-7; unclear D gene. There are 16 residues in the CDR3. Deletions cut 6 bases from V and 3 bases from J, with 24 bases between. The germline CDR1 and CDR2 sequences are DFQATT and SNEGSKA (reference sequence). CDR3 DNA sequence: TGCAGTGCAGTTGGTTTTTTGAGACACGAGATCTACGAGCAGTACTTC. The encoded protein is CSAVGFLRHEIYEQYF.

The CDR3 region has the DNA TGTGCCAGCAGTTTAAACAGGCACGACAATCAGCCCCAGCATTTT. Translating gives CASSLNRHDNQPQHF. The chain carries TRBV12-3 or TRBV12-4 and TRBJ1-5; tentative D call: TRBD1 (5 bases). The CDR3 spans 15 residues. V lost 2 bases and J 3 bases, leaving 11 bases between the germline ends.